A single sample is the source of the 30 T cell receptor beta chains below, sequenced in a study of blood T cell repertoires in COVID-19. The data were produced by immunoSEQ multiplex PCR, yet TCRdb's version contains in-frame clones alone and is incomplete. The repertoire includes about 180,000 clones, approximately 85% of them detected once, and about 9.6% sits in the top ten. The sample comprised PBMCs or T cells enriched from blood (not recorded which). The receptors were gathered from a woman aged 25 to 45 who had recovered from COVID-19.

The chain combines TRBV3-1 (or the pseudogene TRBV3-2) with TRBJ2-1, with a weak D call TRBD2 (5 bases). V was clipped by 4 bases and J by 9 bases, with 10 bases between them. This CDR3 comprises 12 residues. Germline assignment: CDR1 LGHDT and CDR2 YNNKEL (reference sequence). CDR3 DNA: TGTGCCAGCAGCCCCCGGACTTTTGAGCAGTTCTTC. As protein: CASSPRTFEQFF.

This clone has just one count. The J gene is TRBJ2-5, the V gene TRBV3-1 (or the pseudogene TRBV3-2), with 7 bases that match TRBD2. The germline V gene encodes CDR1 LGHDT and CDR2 YNNKEL (reference sequence). The junction had 5 bases not matched to a gene; V was cut back by 1 base and J by 9 bases. This CDR3 has 13 residues. CDR3 DNA sequence: TGTGCCAGCAGCCAAGGGGGGGGTAGGCCCCAGTACTTC. Translated: CASSQGGGRPQYF.

This chain links TRBV9 with TRBJ2-7; 8 bases line up with TRBD2. Germline V gives CDR1 SGDLS, CDR2 YYNGEE. V lost 0 bases to trimming and J lost 3 bases; unmatched junction nucleotides: 5. The CDR3 totals 15 residues. The CDR3 protein is CASSVAAGGYYEQYF. Written as DNA, the CDR3 is TGTGCCAGCAGCGTAGCGGCGGGAGGCTACTACGAGCAGTACTTC. The entire variable domain, with the rest obtained from reference TRBV9 and TRBJ2-7, is as follows: DSGVTQTPKHLITATGQRVTLRCSPRSGDLSVYWYQQSLDQGLQFLIQYYNGEERAKGNILERFSAQQFPDLHSELNLSSLELGDSALYFCASSVAAGGYYEQYFGPGTRLTVT.

V is TRBV10-3 and J is TRBJ1-2; perhaps TRBD1 as D (5 bases). Germline V CDR1 and CDR2: ENHRY, SYGVKD. The CDR3 is 15 residues long. V shed 8 bases and J shed 2 bases, with 18 bases lying between them. As DNA, the CDR3 is TGTGCCATCGGGTCATCGGACAATCCGAACTATGGCTACACCTTC. As protein: CAIGSSDNPNYGYTF.

This chain uses TRBV27 with TRBJ1-1; 7 nucleotides align to TRBD1. This CDR3 has 15 amino acids. The germline V gene encodes CDR1 MNHEY and CDR2 SMNVEV (reference sequence). The J segment lost 4 bases and the V segment lost 0 bases, leaving 5 bases of the junction unmatched. The CDR3 DNA sequence: TGTGCCAGCAGTTTATCTGGGCAGGGGGGCACTGAAGCTTTCTTT. Its translation is CASSLSGQGGTEAFF.

The chain links TRBV5-1 to TRBJ1-5; 10 bases map to TRBD1. Germline V gene lookup returns CDR1 SGHRS and CDR2 YFSETQ. The length of the CDR3 is 14 residues. Unmatched junction bases numbered 5, after V lost 4 bases and J lost 7 bases. The chain's CDR3 is CASSPGTGDQPQHF. The CDR3, as DNA: TGCGCCAGCAGCCCGGGGACAGGGGACCAGCCCCAGCATTTT.

The CDR3 nucleotides read TGTGCCAGCAGTTACTCGTCAGGGGTTGAGCAGTACTTC. This gives the protein CASSYSSGVEQYF. V gene TRBV6-6 combines with J gene TRBJ2-7, with D maybe TRBD1 (6 bases). CDR3 length: 13 residues. Germline V gene lookup returns CDR1 MNHNY and CDR2 SVGAGI (reference sequence). V was clipped by 0 bases and J by 7 bases, with 10 bases between them.

V gene TRBV5-5 combines with J gene TRBJ2-7; D is possibly TRBD2 (6 bases). The CDR3 spans 14 residues. Germline loops: CDR1 SGHKS, CDR2 YYEKEE (reference sequence). With 6 bases removed from V and 0 bases from J, the gap between germline ends came to 13 bases. As DNA, the CDR3 is TGTGCCAGCACCACCATCGGGAGCTCCTACGAGCAGTACTTC. Its translation is CASTTIGSSYEQYF. Full variable domain (outside the CDR3, taken from reference TRBV5-5 and TRBJ2-7): DAGVTQSPTHLIKTRGQQVTLRCSPISGHKSVSWYQQVLGQGPQFIFQYYEKEERGRGNFPDRFSARQFPNYSSELNVNALLLGDSALYLCASTTIGSSYEQYFGPGTRLTVT.

The rearrangement links TRBV4-1 to TRBJ2-7; D is uncertain. Between the trimmed V and J ends, which lost 0 bases and 1 base, there was a span of 10 bases. The CDR3 totals 15 residues. Looked up from germline, CDR1 is MGHRA and CDR2 is YSYEKL. The CDR3 DNA follows: TGCGCCAGCAGCCAAGACATCGCAGTTTCCTACGAGCAGTACTTC. It encodes CASSQDIAVSYEQYF.

The rearrangement joins TRBV5-8 to TRBJ2-3; 10 bases match TRBD2. V was clipped by 3 bases and J by 2 bases; unmatched bases: 3. The CDR3 contains 15 residues. CDR1 SGHTS and CDR2 YDEGEE come from the germline V gene. The CDR3 loop reads CASSYGLAVTDTQYF. CDR3 in DNA: TGTGCCAGCAGCTACGGACTAGCGGTCACAGATACGCAGTATTTT.

The chain uses TRBV24-1 and TRBJ1-2; D perhaps matches TRBD1 (6 bases). There are 15 residues in the CDR3. V was clipped by 4 bases and J by 3 bases, with 14 bases between them. CDR1 is KGHDR and CDR2 is SFDVKD in the germline V gene. CDR3: CATSDTGHSYYGYTF. As DNA, the CDR3 is TGTGCCACCAGTGACACGGGACACTCCTACTATGGCTACACCTTC.

This sequence joins TRBV19 and TRBJ1-5; D is unclear. The V and J ends lost 3 bases and 8 bases respectively, with 11 bases between them. The CDR3 spans 13 residues. The germline gives CDR1 LNHDA, CDR2 SQIVND (reference sequence). The CDR3 protein is CASSIEWLEPQHF. The CDR3, as DNA: TGTGCCAGTAGTATTGAGTGGTTGGAGCCCCAGCATTTT.

The chain uses TRBV6-5 and TRBJ2-7, with unresolved D. The CDR3 sequence is 16 residues long. Looked up from germline, CDR1 is MNHEY and CDR2 is SVGAGI. The V end was cut by 0 bases, the J end by 5 bases, with 17 bases between. The CDR3 nucleotides read TGTGCCAGCAGTTACTCGATATCTAATCCGGGTCACGAGCAGTACTTC. Protein sequence: CASSYSISNPGHEQYF.

The CDR3 spells CASSTTENYGYTF. The DNA for the CDR3 is TGTGCCAGCAGTACTACGGAGAACTATGGCTACACCTTC. The chain has TRBV7-9 and TRBJ1-2, with unresolved D. The CDR3 spans 13 residues. The ends were cut back, 6 bases at V and 2 bases at J, with 10 bases in the middle. Germline CDR1 reads SEHNR; CDR2 reads FQNEAQ (reference sequence). Complete variable domain (other parts from reference TRBV7-9 and TRBJ1-2): DTGVSQNPRHKITKRGQNVTFRCDPISEHNRLYWYRQTLGQGPEFLTYFQNEAQLEKSRLLSDRFSAERPKGSFSTLEIQRTEQGDSAMYLCASSTTENYGYTFGSGTRLTVV.

The CDR3 coding sequence is TGCGCCAGCAGCTTGGAACAGGGCACTGAAGCTTTCTTT. This translates into CASSLEQGTEAFF. The genes are TRBV5-1 and TRBJ1-1; possible D gene TRBD1, 6 bases. This CDR3 contains 13 residues. Looked up from germline, CDR1 is SGHRS and CDR2 is YFSETQ. Trimming left V 0 bases short and J 4 bases short, with 7 bases between.

V and J are TRBV11-2 and TRBJ2-5; perhaps TRBD2 as D (5 bases). Germline assignment: CDR1 SGHAT and CDR2 FQNNGV. Trimming shortened V by 4 bases and J by 5 bases, and 14 bases separated the two germline ends. CDR3 size: 14 residues. The CDR3 nucleotides read TGTGCCAGCAGCTCGCGGAGCAGAGGGGAGACCCAGTACTTC. As protein: CASSSRSRGETQYF.

The chain uses TRBV10-3 and TRBJ2-1; tentatively, D is TRBD2 (5 bases). Trimming stripped 0 bases from V and 5 bases from J, with 5 bases between. The CDR3 consists of 13 residues. CDR1 is ENHRY and CDR2 is SYGVKD in the germline V gene. The CDR3 DNA reads as TGTGCCATCAGTGAGTCGAGGGACAATGAGCAGTTCTTC. It is translated as CAISESRDNEQFF.

V usage is TRBV6-5 and J usage is TRBJ2-7; D remains unclear. V was cut by 5 bases and J by 2 bases, with 7 bases left in between. Germline CDR1 and CDR2: MNHEY and SVGAGI. The CDR3 loop spans 12 amino acids. The CDR3 protein is CASSTIPYEQYF. The CDR3 DNA is TGTGCCAGCAGTACAATCCCCTACGAGCAGTACTTC.

The chain joins TRBV5-1 to TRBJ1-2; 7 nucleotides match TRBD1. The J segment lost 1 base and the V segment lost 0 bases, leaving 3 bases of the junction unmatched. The CDR3 covers 15 residues. Germline-derived CDR1 and CDR2 are SGHRS and YFSETQ. DNA for the CDR3: TGCGCCAGCAGCTTGGGGGGACAGTTTAACTATGGCTACACCTTC. Translation gives CASSLGGQFNYGYTF.

The V and J genes are TRBV28 and TRBJ2-1; D gene uncertain. The length of the CDR3 is 11 residues. The germline V gene encodes CDR1 MDHEN and CDR2 SYDVKM. V dropped 8 bases and J dropped 9 bases, with 11 bases sitting between them. The CDR3 nucleotides read TGTGCCAGCGGTATCACGGGTGAGCAGTTCTTC. Protein: CASGITGEQFF.

The chain employs TRBV28 and TRBJ2-1, with 9 nucleotides matching TRBD2. Germline values: CDR1 MDHEN, CDR2 SYDVKM. Unmatched junction bases numbered 11, after V lost 3 bases and J lost 5 bases. The CDR3 spans 17 residues. The CDR3 reads CASSFPASGAFNNEQFF. The DNA for the CDR3 is TGTGCCAGCAGTTTCCCCGCTAGCGGGGCTTTTAACAATGAGCAGTTCTTC.

V usage is TRBV7-9 and J usage is TRBJ2-1, with D tentatively TRBD2 (5 bases). Per germline, CDR1 SEHNR and CDR2 FQNEAQ (reference sequence). Trimming left V 1 base short and J 0 bases short, with 7 bases between. The CDR3 extends over 15 amino acids. The CDR3 loop is CASSLEGSSYNEQFF. The CDR3 nucleotides read TGTGCCAGCAGCTTAGAAGGGAGCTCCTACAATGAGCAGTTCTTC.

This clone was seen once. The chain has TRBV6-5 and TRBJ2-1, with TRBD2 matching 14 bases. The germline CDR1 and CDR2 sequences are MNHEY and SVGAGI. The CDR3 sequence is 16 residues long. V lost 2 bases, J lost 9 bases, and 6 bases stayed unmatched. CDR3 sequence: CASSYAGLAGEGEQFF. For the CDR3, the DNA is TGTGCCAGCAGTTACGCGGGACTAGCGGGAGAGGGTGAGCAGTTCTTC.

The chain carries TRBV21-1 and TRBJ2-7; no DNA check was done on the table's D call, TRBD2. TRBV21-1 is a pseudogene locus. The CDR3 consists of 18 residues. The CDR3 DNA reads TGTGCCAGCAGCAACGAAGTTACCGGGACTAGCGGCTCCTACGAGCAGTACTTC. As protein: CASSNEVTGTSGSYEQYF.

This chain links TRBV19 with TRBJ2-7; 10 bases fit TRBD1. CDR1 LNHDA and CDR2 SQIVND come from the germline V gene (reference sequence). The CDR3 is made up of 14 amino acids. V lost 3 bases, J lost 2 bases, and 1 base stayed unmatched. The CDR3 region is CASSIGTGAYEQYF. In nucleotides, the CDR3 is TGTGCCAGTAGTATCGGGACAGGGGCCTACGAGCAGTACTTC.

The chain's CDR3 is CAWKTSGSLHF. CDR3 in DNA: TGTGCCTGGAAGACCAGCGGGTCCCTCCACTTT. The chain joins TRBV30 to TRBJ1-6, with D unclear. V was pared by 4 bases and J by 14 bases, with 12 bases between. Looked up from germline, CDR1 is GTSNPN and CDR2 is SVGIG (reference sequence). The CDR3 extends over 11 amino acids.

This chain joins TRBV27 and TRBJ2-1, with 12 positions matching TRBD2. With V trimmed by 5 bases and J by 7 bases, 9 bases remained unmatched. CDR3 length: 16 residues. Germline V CDR1 and CDR2: MNHEY, SMNVEV (reference sequence). The DNA for the CDR3 is TGTGCCAGCAGTCTTACTAGCGGGAGGCCAATTAATGAGCAGTTCTTC. As protein: CASSLTSGRPINEQFF.

V is TRBV7-2 and J is TRBJ2-1; no firm D call. This CDR3 has 17 residues. Germline V gene data show CDR1 as SGHTA and CDR2 as FQGNSA. The ends were cut back, 1 base at V and 0 bases at J, with 13 bases in the middle. DNA for the CDR3: TGTGCCAGCAGCTTAGATTGGCGGCTAAGCTCCTACAATGAGCAGTTCTTC. Translating it yields CASSLDWRLSSYNEQFF.

CDR3 region: CAWSYGVGTGELFF. Here the CDR3 DNA reads TGTGCCTGGTCTTACGGGGTAGGCACCGGGGAGCTGTTTTTT. This sequence joins TRBV30 and TRBJ2-2, with D possibly matching TRBD2 (5 bases). V lost 5 bases to trimming and J lost 4 bases, with 14 bases between them. The germline V gene encodes CDR1 GTSNPN and CDR2 SVGIG (reference sequence). The CDR3 spans 14 residues. The complete variable domain, with remaining parts taken from reference TRBV30 and TRBJ2-2, reads SQTIHQWPATLVQPVGSPLSLECTVEGTSNPNLYWYRQAAGRGLQLLFYSVGIGQISSEVPQNLSASRPQDRQFILSSKKLLLSDSGFYLCAWSYGVGTGELFFGEGSRLTVL.

The chain carries TRBV2 and TRBJ1-5; TRBD1 might be the D (6 bases). Germline V gene data show CDR1 as SNHLY and CDR2 as FYNNEI. The length of the CDR3 is 12 residues. DNA for the CDR3: TGTGGATTAGGGGGAGGCAATCAGCCCCAGCATTTT. This codes for CGLGGGNQPQHF.